This T cell receptor beta chain was profiled in a study of shared clonotypes between healthy human individuals. Study conclusions and caveats: Rarefaction showed that sequencing of sorted subsets was incomplete (despite large depth).

Per the original data handling: Junction-only sequences without quality scores were provided by ImmunoSEQ, so filtering was different. TCRdb keeps only in-frame clones here, not all; method: immunoSEQ multiplex PCR. V and J calls and clone size are given by that table; D and trimming were obtained from the DNA. The sample carries 2.3 million or so clones, 93% recorded once. Germline CDR1 reads SGHTA; CDR2 reads FQGNSA. Trimming shortened V by 2 bases and J by 0 bases, and 8 bases separated the two germline ends. This CDR3 has 15 amino acids. A remark on this clone: What it binds is unknown.

This rearrangement joins TRBV7-2 to TRBJ1-3; D is uncertain. This TCR was sampled from a man in his late teens or twenties in good health. Some clones in this sample may be carry-over from other donors' samples. What was sequenced was naive CD4+ T cells from PBMCs. Stated subset: CD45RA+ positively selected. The CDR3 DNA reads as TGTGCCAGCAGCTTACCAGGCTACTCTGGAAACACCATATATTTT. Translating gives CASSLPGYSGNTIYF.